The clone carrying this TCR beta chain was counted only a few times. The antigen is unknown. The entry originates in a study of T-cell memory formation after mild COVID-19. Study information: Across donors, TCR clusters were largely donor specific.

With 8 bases removed from V and 5 bases from J, the gap between germline ends came to 16 bases. The CDR3 length is 13 residues. Germline V gene lookup returns CDR1 LNHDA and CDR2 SQIVND (reference sequence). TCRdb recomputed calls from the 5' RACE reads with MiXCR, one row per CDR3 protein. The repertoire holds fewer than 600,000 distinct CDR3 sequences, less than 25% seen once, with around 8.4% in the top ten. General observations from the study: Clones that contracted clustered mainly in CM and EM if CD4+ and in EMRA if CD8+.

What was sequenced was PBMCs or a T cell subset sorted from them (not recorded which). The sequence derives from an adult woman who had mild COVID-19 (a few samples of this study predate the infection). Cell type and time point are not known. The rearrangement links TRBV19 to TRBJ2-7; D is possibly TRBD1 or TRBD2 (5 bases each). CDR3 DNA sequence: TGTGCCAGTTGGGGCGGGTACGGCCACGAGCAGTACTTC. Protein sequence: CASWGGYGHEQYF.